These 27 T cell receptor beta chains originate from one sample sequenced in a study of blood T cell repertoires in COVID-19. Libraries were prepared by immunoSEQ multiplex PCR; TCRdb keeps only in-frame clonotypes and omits some of them. The sample lists approximately 160,000 clones, approximately 85% occurring once. Sequenced sample: peripheral blood. These receptors originate from a man aged 55 to 69 who had recovered from COVID-19.

CDR3 amino acids: CASSSPPGTVFPDGSYEQYF. The CDR3 DNA follows: TGCGCCAGCAGCTCACCCCCCGGGACAGTCTTCCCCGATGGGTCCTACGAGCAGTACTTC. The V and J genes are TRBV5-1 and TRBJ2-7; 7 nucleotides agree with TRBD1. This CDR3 is 20 amino acids long. J gave up 1 base and V 3 bases, and 22 bases lay outside the gene matches. Per the germline V gene, CDR1 is SGHRS and CDR2 is YFSETQ.

This chain links TRBV7-3 with TRBJ2-3; 10 nucleotides agree with TRBD2. V shed 5 bases and J 4 bases; nucleotides not matched to a gene: 6. The CDR3 consists of 15 residues. Per the germline V gene, CDR1 is SGHTA and CDR2 is FQGTGA. In DNA form, the CDR3 reads TGTGCCAGCAGCGTACTAGCGGGGAACGCAGATACGCAGTATTTT. It specifies CASSVLAGNADTQYF. Filled out from reference TRBV7-3 and TRBJ2-3, the complete variable domain reads GAGVSQTPSNKVTEKGKYVELRCDPISGHTALYWYRQSLGQGPEFLIYFQGTGAADDSGLPNDRFFAVRPEGSVSTLKIQRTERGDSAVYLCASSVLAGNADTQYFGPGTRLTVL.

The rearrangement links TRBV29-1 to TRBJ1-2, with D perhaps matching TRBD1 (6 bases). CDR3 length equals 12 residues. V shed 6 bases and J shed 5 bases, with 13 bases lying between them. Germline V gene data show CDR1 as SQVTM and CDR2 as ANQGSEA. The CDR3 loop reads CSVPRTVYGYTF. As DNA, the CDR3 is TGCAGCGTACCTAGGACAGTATATGGCTACACCTTC.

The genes are TRBV3-1 (or the pseudogene TRBV3-2) and TRBJ1-1; TRBD1 aligns across 7 bases. Germline CDR1 and CDR2: LGHDT and YNNKEL (reference sequence). Trimming took 2 bases from V and 4 from J; bases not matched to a gene: 4. The CDR3 is made up of 14 amino acids. CDR3 sequence: CASSQNPGGTEAFF. As DNA, the CDR3 is TGTGCCAGCAGCCAAAACCCAGGGGGCACTGAAGCTTTCTTT.

This clone appeared a single time. For the CDR3, the DNA is TGTGCCAGCGACAGGGGGCCGGGCTACGAGCAGTACTTC. Translating it yields CASDRGPGYEQYF. The rearrangement joins TRBV2 to TRBJ2-7, with TRBD1 matching 10 bases. The junction had 4 bases not matched to a gene; V was cut back by 8 bases and J by 3 bases. Germline lookup yields CDR1 SNHLY and CDR2 FYNNEI. This CDR3 is built from 13 residues.

The V and J genes are TRBV7-9 and TRBJ1-2, with 7 bases aligning to TRBD1. The length of the CDR3 is 13 residues. The V gene end was trimmed by 3 bases and the J gene end by 7 bases; junction bases not matched to a gene: 5. The germline V gene encodes CDR1 SEHNR and CDR2 FQNEAQ (reference sequence). The CDR3 here is CASSFSGGLGYTF. The CDR3 DNA sequence: TGTGCCAGCAGCTTCTCAGGGGGACTTGGCTACACCTTC.

The V and J genes are TRBV9 and TRBJ2-5, with TRBD2 as a possible D gene (6 bases). V lost 2 bases, J lost 5 bases, and 10 bases lay in between. Germline V CDR1 and CDR2: SGDLS, YYNGEE. This CDR3 is 13 amino acids long. CDR3 in amino acids: CASSVGGGETQYF. The CDR3 bases are TGTGCCAGCAGCGTCGGGGGTGGCGAGACCCAGTACTTC.

This clone was counted at least ten times. V and J are TRBV7-9 and TRBJ2-3; TRBD1 might be the D (5 bases). V lost 4 bases to trimming and J lost 4 bases, with 15 bases between them. This CDR3 comprises 15 residues. Per the germline V gene, CDR1 is SEHNR and CDR2 is FQNEAQ (reference sequence). This CDR3 reads CASSYHSRAPDTQYF. The CDR3 DNA reads as TGTGCCAGCAGCTACCATTCCAGGGCCCCAGATACGCAGTATTTT.

This chain joins TRBV14 and TRBJ2-7; 8 nucleotides match TRBD2. CDR1 and CDR2 from the germline V gene are SGHDN and FVKESK. The CDR3 loop spans 15 amino acids. J lost 2 bases, V lost 1 base, and 4 bases had no gene match. The CDR3 protein is CASSQVSRGAYEQYF. The CDR3 coding sequence is TGTGCCAGCAGCCAAGTTTCGCGGGGGGCCTACGAGCAGTACTTC. Based on the CDR3 plus reference TRBV14 and TRBJ2-7, the full variable domain is EAGVTQFPSHSVIEKGQTVTLRCDPISGHDNLYWYRRVMGKEIKFLLHFVKESKQDESGMPNNRFLAERTGGTYSTLKVQPAELEDSGVYFCASSQVSRGAYEQYFGPGTRLTVT.

This chain joins TRBV6-2 or TRBV6-3 and TRBJ1-2; D is perhaps TRBD1 (5 bases). From germline, CDR1 is MNHEY and CDR2 SVGEGT. V was trimmed by 5 bases and J by 3 bases, leaving 10 bases between them. The CDR3 length is 13 residues. The CDR3, as DNA: TGTGCCAGCAGTGCAGACAGCCACTATGGCTACACCTTC. Amino acid sequence: CASSADSHYGYTF.

This chain uses TRBV6-5 with TRBJ1-2; 8 bases align to TRBD1. The CDR3 consists of 14 residues. Germline trimming cut 5 bases from V and 4 bases from J; bases unmatched to any gene: 6. The V gene's germline CDR1 is MNHEY and CDR2 SVGAGI. Written as DNA, the CDR3 is TGTGCCAGCAGTCAGACAGGGGACCGCTATGGCTACACCTTC. This translates into CASSQTGDRYGYTF.

For this clone: Other DNA sequences of this sample code for an identical CDR3. The chain couples TRBV9 to TRBJ1-2; a possible D gene is TRBD1 (5 bases). There are 14 residues in the CDR3. Germline V lookup: CDR1 SGDLS, CDR2 YYNGEE. The V gene lost 4 bases and the J gene lost 4 bases, with 14 bases spanning the gap. The CDR3 region is CASSPPGGGYGYTF. As DNA, the CDR3 is TGTGCCAGCAGCCCCCCCGGGGGTGGCTATGGCTACACCTTC.

The gene calls are TRBV7-3 and TRBJ2-1; TRBD2 agrees at 12 bases. The CDR3 runs to 15 residues. Unmatched junction bases numbered 6, after V lost 5 bases and J lost 7 bases. Germline-derived CDR1 and CDR2 are SGHTA and FQGTGA. The DNA of the CDR3 is TGTGCCAGCAGCGCACTAGCGGGGGGAAGGAATGAGCAGTTCTTC. It is translated as CASSALAGGRNEQFF.

This chain joins TRBV4-1 and TRBJ2-5, with 12 positions matching TRBD2. CDR3 length: 18 amino acids. Germline CDR1 is MGHRA and CDR2 is YSYEKL. With V trimmed by 0 bases and J by 1 base, 6 bases remained unmatched. CDR3 protein: CASSQELAGGRSQETQYF. The CDR3 DNA reads as TGCGCCAGCAGCCAAGAACTAGCGGGGGGCCGATCCCAAGAGACCCAGTACTTC.

The chain carries TRBV3-1 (or the pseudogene TRBV3-2) and TRBJ2-7, with 12 bases fitting TRBD1. Germline-derived CDR1 and CDR2 are LGHDT and YNNKEL (reference sequence). The CDR3 length is 16 residues. V trimming: 4 bases; J trimming: 5 bases; junction bases outside the gene matches: 9. Here the CDR3 reads CASSPNPGQGAHEQYF. The CDR3 DNA follows: TGTGCCAGCAGCCCCAATCCGGGACAGGGGGCCCACGAGCAGTACTTC.

The V and J genes are TRBV3-1 (or the pseudogene TRBV3-2) and TRBJ1-2; no clear D. This CDR3 contains 9 residues. Germline-derived CDR1 and CDR2 are LGHDT and YNNKEL (reference sequence). CDR3 residues: CARPGGYTF. CDR3 sequence (DNA): TGTGCTCGACCCGGGGGCTACACCTTC.

This clone was seen only once. This chain connects TRBV6-5 to TRBJ1-3, with D tentatively TRBD1 (5 bases). The V gene lost 0 bases and the J gene lost 0 bases, with 9 bases spanning the gap. The CDR3 contains 16 residues. Germline-derived CDR1 and CDR2 are MNHEY and SVGAGI. The CDR3 here is CASSYSYRRSGNTIYF. The CDR3 nucleotides read TGTGCCAGCAGTTACTCGTACAGGCGCTCTGGAAACACCATATATTTT.

V is TRBV7-9 and J is TRBJ1-6, with TRBD1 as a possible D gene (5 bases). Trimming took off 1 base at V and 6 bases at J, with 13 bases between the two ends. Looked up from germline, CDR1 is SEHNR and CDR2 is FQNEAQ (reference sequence). The CDR3 consists of 16 residues. The chain's CDR3 is CASSLVPGGVNSPLHF. The CDR3 nucleotides read TGTGCCAGCAGCTTAGTGCCGGGGGGGGTTAATTCACCCCTCCACTTT.

V gene TRBV7-2 combines with J gene TRBJ2-1, with TRBD1 matching 9 bases. Germline loops: CDR1 SGHTA, CDR2 FQGNSA. The V gene end was trimmed by 4 bases and the J gene end by 5 bases; junction bases not matched to a gene: 9. The CDR3 totals 16 residues. In DNA form, the CDR3 reads TGTGCCAGCAGCTCAATTCCGGGACAGGGCAACAATGAGCAGTTCTTC. The encoded protein is CASSSIPGQGNNEQFF.

This clone is categorized as medium-sized. This rearrangement joins TRBV19 to TRBJ1-5; a possible D gene is TRBD1 (6 bases). The germline CDR1 and CDR2 sequences are LNHDA and SQIVND (reference sequence). The CDR3 covers 16 residues. Trimming removed 1 base from V and 0 bases from J, with 10 bases in between. CDR3 region: CASSIGQAYSNQPQHF. CDR3 in DNA: TGTGCCAGTAGTATAGGACAGGCGTATAGCAATCAGCCCCAGCATTTT.

CDR3: CASSVGTGGDYGYTF. The CDR3 coding sequence is TGTGCCAGCAGCGTAGGGACAGGGGGTGACTATGGCTACACCTTC. The rearrangement links TRBV9 to TRBJ1-2; 10 nucleotides agree with TRBD1. Trimming took 0 bases from V and 3 from J; bases not matched to a gene: 2. The CDR3 spans 15 residues. The V gene's germline CDR1 is SGDLS and CDR2 YYNGEE.

This clone appeared a single time. The chain carries TRBV2 and TRBJ1-5; D uncertain. CDR1 and CDR2 from the germline V gene are SNHLY and FYNNEI. The CDR3 totals 14 residues. V was clipped by 2 bases and J by 4 bases, with 9 bases between them. The CDR3 region is CASSELGGNQPQHF. Written as DNA, the CDR3 is TGTGCCAGCAGTGAATTGGGAGGGAATCAGCCCCAGCATTTT.

V usage is TRBV5-1 and J usage is TRBJ2-7; 8 bases agree with TRBD1. The germline V gene encodes CDR1 SGHRS and CDR2 YFSETQ. Trimming cost V 0 bases and J 2 bases; bases outside gene matches: 7. The CDR3 length is 16 residues. The CDR3 loop reads CASSLARDRWTYEQYF. The CDR3 DNA is TGCGCCAGCAGCTTGGCCAGGGACAGGTGGACCTACGAGCAGTACTTC.

This clone was detected only a few times. This chain links TRBV2 with TRBJ2-7; 7 bases match TRBD1. The CDR3 is made up of 12 amino acids. Losses at the gene ends were 6 bases for V and 6 bases for J; bases not matched to a gene: 5. CDR1 SNHLY and CDR2 FYNNEI come from the germline V gene. CDR3 DNA sequence: TGTGCCAGCAGAAACAGGGGCGGCGAGCAGTACTTC. Its translation: CASRNRGGEQYF.

This clone was picked up many times. The chain links TRBV6-4 to TRBJ2-1, with 10 positions matching TRBD2. The CDR3 consists of 15 residues. Germline V gene data show CDR1 as MRHNA and CDR2 as SNTAGT. V shed 5 bases, J shed 10 bases, and the junction held 11 bases outside the gene matches. The CDR3 loop is CASSRTSGESGEQFF. CDR3 bases: TGTGCCAGCAGTCGGACTAGCGGTGAGAGCGGGGAGCAGTTCTTC.

The chain employs TRBV7-9 and TRBJ1-5; possibly TRBD1 for D (5 bases). V was cut by 1 base and J by 0 bases, with 10 bases left in between. Germline lookup yields CDR1 SEHNR and CDR2 FQNEAQ (reference sequence). The CDR3 has 16 residues. CDR3 loop: CASSLGGGYSNQPQHF. CDR3 coding DNA: TGTGCCAGCAGCTTAGGGGGCGGTTATAGCAATCAGCCCCAGCATTTT.

This chain connects TRBV6-5 to TRBJ2-7; D possibly corresponds to TRBD2 (7 bases). V was shortened by 6 bases and J by 6 bases, with 12 bases between the two germline ends. The germline CDR1 and CDR2 sequences are MNHEY and SVGAGI. The CDR3 is 12 residues long. The CDR3 sequence: CASSHGGPEQYF. The CDR3, as DNA: TGTGCCAGCAGCCACGGGGGGCCCGAGCAGTACTTC.